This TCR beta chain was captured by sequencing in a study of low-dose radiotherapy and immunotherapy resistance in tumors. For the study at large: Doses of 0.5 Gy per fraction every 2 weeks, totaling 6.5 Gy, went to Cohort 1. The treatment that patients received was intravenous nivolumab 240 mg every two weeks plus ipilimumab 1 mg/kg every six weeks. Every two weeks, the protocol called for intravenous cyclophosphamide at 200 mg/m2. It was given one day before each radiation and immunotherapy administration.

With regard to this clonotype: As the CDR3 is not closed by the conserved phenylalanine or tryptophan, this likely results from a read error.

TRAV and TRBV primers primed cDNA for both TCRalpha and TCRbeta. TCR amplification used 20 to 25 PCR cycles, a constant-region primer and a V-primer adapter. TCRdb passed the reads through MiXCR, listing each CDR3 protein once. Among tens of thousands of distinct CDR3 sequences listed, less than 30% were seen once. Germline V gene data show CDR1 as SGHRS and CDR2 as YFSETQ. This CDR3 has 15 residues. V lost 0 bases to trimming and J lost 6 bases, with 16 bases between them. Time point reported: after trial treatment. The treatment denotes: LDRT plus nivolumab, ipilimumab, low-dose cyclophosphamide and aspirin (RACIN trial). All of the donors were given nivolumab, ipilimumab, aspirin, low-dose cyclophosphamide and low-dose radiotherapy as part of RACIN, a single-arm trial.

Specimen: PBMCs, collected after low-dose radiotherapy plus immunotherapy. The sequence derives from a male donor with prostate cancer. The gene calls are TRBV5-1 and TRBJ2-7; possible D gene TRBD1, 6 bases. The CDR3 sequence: CASSLAGAGVGEQYY. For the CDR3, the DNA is TGCGCCAGCAGCTTGGCCGGGGCAGGGGTCGGCGAGCAGTACTAC.